These T cell receptor beta chains were read from a single sample in a study of blood T cell repertoires in COVID-19. TCRdb's copy holds only in-frame clones and misses some; the assay was immunoSEQ multiplex PCR. The sample has 120,000 to 150,000 clones; about 83% are singletons. The sample consisted of peripheral blood. The receptors were sampled from a woman aged 40 to 50 with acute or convalescent COVID-19. CDR3s include the opening cysteine and the closing phenylalanine or tryptophan. A D gene is named only where the DNA matches it firmly. Clone size appears in some rows only: once, few, many, or a class for an expanded clone.

j_call | clone_size | d_call | v_call | cdr3_nt | cdr3_aa
TRBJ1-6 | - | - | TRBV19 | TGTGCCAGTAGTATTAAGGGGGACAATTCACCCCTCCACTTT | CASSIKGDNSPLHF
TRBJ2-5 | - | TRBD1 | TRBV27 | TGTGCCAGCAGTTACACAGGGGGCATGGAGACCCAGTACTTC | CASSYTGGMETQYF
TRBJ2-5 | - | TRBD1 | TRBV5-1 | TGCGCCAGCAGCTCTCCGGGACAGCAAGAGACCCAGTACTTC | CASSSPGQQETQYF
TRBJ1-5 | - | - | TRBV7-2 | TGTGCCAGCAGCTTAGTTGGTTCCCAGTTCCAGCCCCAGCATTTT | CASSLVGSQFQPQHF
TRBJ1-1 | - | - | TRBV27 | TGTGCCAGCAGCGGGGGGGGTTCGCGAAGGGACACTGAAGCTTTCTTT | CASSGGGSRRDTEAFF
TRBJ1-2 | few | - | TRBV27 | TGTGCCAGCAGTTTTTGGCAGGGGAACGGCTACACCTTC | CASSFWQGNGYTF
TRBJ2-1 | - | TRBD2 | TRBV2 | TGTGCCAGCAGTGAAGCGCCGGGACTAGCGGGAGACAATGAGCAGTTCTTC | CASSEAPGLAGDNEQFF
TRBJ2-2 | - | - | TRBV7-6 | TGTGCCAGCAGCTTAGGCGGCGGCACCGGGGAGCTGTTTTTT | CASSLGGGTGELFF
TRBJ2-7 | - | TRBD2 | TRBV4-2 | TGTGCCAGCAGCCTCGACGACTTTAGCGGGAGGGCCTACGAGCAGTACTTC | CASSLDDFSGRAYEQYF
TRBJ1-1 | once | - | TRBV7-9 | TGTGCCAGCAGCTCCCCAGAGAACACTGAAGCTTTCTTT | CASSSPENTEAFF
TRBJ1-5 | - | - | TRBV21-1 | TGTGCCAGCACTTCCCCGGGACACTTAAGCAATCAGCCCCAGCATTTT | CASTSPGHLSNQPQHF
TRBJ2-1 | - | - | TRBV7-9 | TGTGCCAGCAGCAGCCCGCGGGGCAGGGTATTTTACAATGAGCAGTTCTTC | CASSSPRGRVFYNEQFF
TRBJ1-5 | - | TRBD1 | TRBV2 | TGTGCCAGCAGTGAAACGGGACAGGGCAGCTATAGCAATCAGCCCCAGCATTTT | CASSETGQGSYSNQPQHF
TRBJ1-4 | - | TRBD1 | TRBV25-1 | TGTGCCAGCATGGGATCGGGACAGGGACCTGAAAAACTGTTTTTT | CASMGSGQGPEKLFF
TRBJ2-7 | - | - | TRBV9 | TGTGCCAGCAGCGTATCAGGGACTGTGGACGAGCAGTACTTC | CASSVSGTVDEQYF
TRBJ1-1 | - | - | TRBV2 | TGTGCCAGCAGTGATTGGGGAGAAGCCACTGAAGCTTTCTTT | CASSDWGEATEAFF
TRBJ1-6 | - | TRBD1 | TRBV19 | TGTGCCAGTAGTTCCCCGAGAGGGACAGGGGGGAATTCACCCCTCCACTTT | CASSSPRGTGGNSPLHF
TRBJ2-1 | - | TRBD1 | TRBV14 | TGTGCCAGCAGCCGAGGGACAGGGTCGGGCAATGAGCAGTTCTTC | CASSRGTGSGNEQFF
TRBJ2-3 | few | - | TRBV3-1/TRBV3-2 | TGTGCCAGCAGCCAAGATATTCATCAACTAGCAGTGTCTAGCACAGATACGCAGTATTTT | CASSQDIHQLAVSSTDTQYF
TRBJ1-2 | - | - | TRBV28 | TGTGCCAGCCCCCCGGACAGCGTAGCTAACTATGGCTACACCTTC | CASPPDSVANYGYTF
TRBJ1-2 | - | - | TRBV2 | TGTGCCAGCAGTGAAGGTGAGGATGGCTACACCTTC | CASSEGEDGYTF
TRBJ2-3 | - | - | TRBV7-2 | TGTGCCAGCAGCCTGCTGGCGGGCGGCACAGATACGCAGTATTTT | CASSLLAGGTDTQYF
TRBJ2-7 | - | - | TRBV6-5 | TGTGCCAGCAGTTACAGTATCGGCGAGCAGTACTTC | CASSYSIGEQYF
TRBJ1-2 | once | TRBD1 | TRBV5-6 | TGTGCCAGCAGTTTTCTCGTACAGGGGCCCGACTATGGCTACACCTTC | CASSFLVQGPDYGYTF
TRBJ1-3 | - | TRBD1 | TRBV28 | TGTGCCAGCGGACAGGGGGGAAACACCATATATTTT | CASGQGGNTIYF
TRBJ2-2 | - | TRBD1 | TRBV2 | TGTGCCAGCAGTAGCGACAGGGGTGGCGGGGAGCTGTTTTTT | CASSSDRGGGELFF
TRBJ1-2 | - | TRBD1 | TRBV7-2 | TGTGCCAGCAGCCCAGAGACAGGGGGCAACTATGGCTACACCTTC | CASSPETGGNYGYTF
TRBJ1-1 | - | - | TRBV7-2 | TGTGCCAGCAGCCCAATGCGGCACACTGAAGCTTTCTTT | CASSPMRHTEAFF
TRBJ1-1 | - | - | TRBV6-1 | TGTGCCAGCAGTGAACAACAGGGACGTGAAGCTTTCTTT | CASSEQQGREAFF
TRBJ2-7 | many | - | TRBV7-9 | TGTGCCAGCAGCCCCGGGAACTCCTACGAGCAGTACTTC | CASSPGNSYEQYF
TRBJ1-6 | - | - | TRBV30 | TGTGCCTGGAGTGATGGGGGGAGCTCCTATAATTCACCCCTCCACTTT | CAWSDGGSSYNSPLHF
TRBJ2-1 | - | TRBD2 | TRBV7-9 | TGTGCCAGCACGGAGGCGGGAGGAACTTACAATGAGCAGTTCTTC | CASTEAGGTYNEQFF
TRBJ2-5 | - | - | TRBV6-2/TRBV6-3 | TGTGCCAGCAGTCCCCTGGACTACCGGACCCAAGAGACCCAGTACTTC | CASSPLDYRTQETQYF
TRBJ2-7 | - | TRBD2 | TRBV2 | TGTGCCAGCAGTAGACTAGCGAGCGAGCAGTACTTC | CASSRLASEQYF
TRBJ2-7 | - | - | TRBV7-5 | TGTGCCAGAAGCCATAGCGGGAGGGACGAGCAGTACTTC | CARSHSGRDEQYF
TRBJ2-7 | - | TRBD1 | TRBV5-6 | TGTGCCAGCAGCGAGACAGGGTTCGTCCACGAGCAGTACTTC | CASSETGFVHEQYF
TRBJ1-2 | - | - | TRBV5-5 | TGTGCCAGCAGCTTGATGACTGCCCCAAGCGGTGGCTACACCTTC | CASSLMTAPSGGYTF
TRBJ2-3 | - | - | TRBV24-1 | TGTGCCACCAGTGTGACAGGTAGCACAGATACGCAGTATTTT | CATSVTGSTDTQYF
TRBJ1-1 | - | TRBD1 | TRBV4-2 | TGTGCCAGCAGCCCTCGGACAGGGGAGAGGGAGAACACTGAAGCTTTCTTT | CASSPRTGERENTEAFF
TRBJ2-7 | - | - | TRBV6-5 | TGTGCCAGCAGTTACTCGGCAGGGATCTCAGACGAGCAGTACTTC | CASSYSAGISDEQYF
TRBJ2-1 | - | - | TRBV7-3 | TGTGCCAGCAGCCCGGAGGACTACAATGAGCAGTTCTTC | CASSPEDYNEQFF
TRBJ2-2 | - | TRBD1 | TRBV4-3 | TGCGCCAGCAGCCAGGGACAGGGATGGTATTCCGGGGAGCTGTTTTTT | CASSQGQGWYSGELFF
TRBJ1-1 | - | - | TRBV7-3 | TGTGCCAGCAGCCCAAATGAGTTTACTGAAGCTTTCTTT | CASSPNEFTEAFF
TRBJ2-3 | - | - | TRBV9 | TGTGCCAGCAGCGTAGGTCCTGGGCTTCGCACAGATACGCAGTATTTT | CASSVGPGLRTDTQYF
TRBJ2-2 | - | - | TRBV27 | TGTGCCAGCAGTACGACTCTGACAGCGAAGAACACCGGGGAGCTGTTTTTT | CASSTTLTAKNTGELFF
TRBJ1-1 | - | TRBD1 | TRBV6-2/TRBV6-3 | TGTGCCAGCAGCCGCCCCAAACTCAGGGGGACTGAAGCTTTCTTT | CASSRPKLRGTEAFF
TRBJ2-7 | once | - | TRBV5-5 | TGTGCCAGCAGCTTGGCCTGGACAGAGAGGGGTTTCTTC | CASSLAWTERGFF
TRBJ1-2 | once | - | TRBV10-3 | TGTGCCATCAGTGAGGGCACCTTTAACTATGGCTACACCTTC | CAISEGTFNYGYTF
TRBJ2-1 | - | TRBD2 | TRBV7-3 | TGTGCCAGCAGCTTAAGTTCGACTAGCGGGGGCTCCCCCTCCTACAATGAGCAGTTCTTC | CASSLSSTSGGSPSYNEQFF
TRBJ2-2 | - | TRBD2 | TRBV9 | TGTGCCAGCAGCGCCGGACTAGAAGGCGGGGAGCTGTTTTTT | CASSAGLEGGELFF
TRBJ2-7 | - | - | TRBV6-6 | TGTGCCAGCAGTGGGTACAGCGGGGAGCAGTACTTC | CASSGYSGEQYF
TRBJ2-1 | - | TRBD2 | TRBV7-2 | TGTGCCAGCAGCTCCCCGACTAGCGGGGGGGCCTACAATGAGCAGTTCTTC | CASSSPTSGGAYNEQFF
TRBJ1-4 | - | TRBD1 | TRBV18 | TGTGCCAGCTCACCACGACAGGGGGCGACTAATGAAAAACTGTTTTTT | CASSPRQGATNEKLFF
TRBJ2-2 | - | TRBD1 | TRBV7-2 | TGTGCCAGCAGCTCCGCAGGGGGCTGGTGGACCGGGGAGCTGTTTTTT | CASSSAGGWWTGELFF
TRBJ2-7 | - | - | TRBV7-2 | TGTGCCAGCAGCTTAGTTGGGCTAGCGTTCGAGCAGTACTTC | CASSLVGLAFEQYF
TRBJ2-7 | - | TRBD2 | TRBV30 | TGTGCCTGGAGTGGGACTAGCGGGAACGAGCAGTACTTC | CAWSGTSGNEQYF
TRBJ1-5 | - | TRBD1 | TRBV18 | TGTGCCAGCTCACCCGGACAGGGGGGCAATCAGCCCCAGCATTTT | CASSPGQGGNQPQHF
TRBJ1-2 | once | TRBD1 | TRBV6-5 | TGTGCCAGCAGTTACATAGGGACAACAGGGGGCTATGGCTACACCTTC | CASSYIGTTGGYGYTF
TRBJ2-7 | - | TRBD2 | TRBV28 | TGTGCCAGTGGGCTGAGGGGTGGCGGGGGACCGAACTACGAGCAGTACTTC | CASGLRGGGGPNYEQYF
TRBJ1-6 | once | TRBD1 | TRBV25-1 | TGTGCCAGCAGTCTCACAGGGGGCGGTTCACCCCTCCACTTT | CASSLTGGGSPLHF